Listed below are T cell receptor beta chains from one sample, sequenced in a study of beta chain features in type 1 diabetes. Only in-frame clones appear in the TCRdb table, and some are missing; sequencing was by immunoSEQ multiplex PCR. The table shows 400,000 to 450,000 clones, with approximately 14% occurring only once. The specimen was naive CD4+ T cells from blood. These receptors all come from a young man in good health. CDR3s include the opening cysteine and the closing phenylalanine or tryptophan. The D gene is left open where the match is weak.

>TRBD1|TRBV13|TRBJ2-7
CASSPGRDRTYYEQYF
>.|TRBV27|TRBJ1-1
CASSLSAFTEAFF
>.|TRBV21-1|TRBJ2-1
CASSGLAFNNEQFF
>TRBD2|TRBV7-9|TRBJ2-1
CASSGFGAGSHNEQFF
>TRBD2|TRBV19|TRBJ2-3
CASQQAGGLDTQYF
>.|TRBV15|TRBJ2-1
CATSREQTLYNEQFF
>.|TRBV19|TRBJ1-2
CASSIARGTGYTF
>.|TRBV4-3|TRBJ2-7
CASSQDFYLTHEQYF
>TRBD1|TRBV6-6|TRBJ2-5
CASSYSGGGETQYF
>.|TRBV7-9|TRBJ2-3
CASGRSADTQYF